This TCR beta chain was retrieved from a study of human T cells and chemical hapten exposure. The overall study: Sensitization used 2% DPC on approximately 2 cm by approximately 2 cm upper inner arm skin.

Time point of the sample: patch test 1, 2 weeks after DPC sensitization. Treatment in this sample: therapeutic diphenylcyclopropenone sensitization with weekly scalp DPC. Alopecia patients deemed DPC-suitable, aged 18 to 70, excluding pregnancy. Germline loops: CDR1 MNHEY, CDR2 SVGAGI. Trimming removed 11 bases at V and 1 base at J, with 11 bases between. The CDR3 has 12 residues. In the library, unique molecular identifiers were attached to individual cDNA molecules. TCRdb re-called the RACE reads through MiXCR, storing one row per CDR3 protein. The sample includes under 450,000 distinct CDR3 sequences, roughly 4.8% of them seen just once.

This sequence was found in a woman aged 45-60 years with alopecia areata. Some clones in this sample may be carry-over from other donors' samples. The chain links TRBV6-5 to TRBJ1-1; D gene ambiguous. Sequenced here: whole blood, sampled in connection with sensitization to the hapten diphenylcyclopropenone (DPC). For the CDR3, the DNA is TGTGCCGTTGGGCGGCCGAACACTGAAGCTTTCTTT. The encoded protein is CAVGRPNTEAFF.